This T cell receptor beta chain emerged from a study of T cell changes during pregnancy in multiple sclerosis. TCRdb's table, derived via immunoSEQ multiplex PCR, lists solely in-frame clones and lacks some. The sample yields approximately 94,000 clones, around 93% seen once. CDR1 MNHNS and CDR2 SASEGT come from the germline V gene. Trimming shortened V by 5 bases and J by 1 base, and 12 bases separated the two germline ends. The CDR3 runs 14 residues. V and J are TRBV6-1 and TRBJ2-7; the D is unclear. The receptor's source is a female donor with multiple sclerosis, enrolled in a pregnancy study. The sequencing here drew on peripheral blood, taken after pregnancy. CDR3: CASSNSFFSYEQYF. The CDR3 DNA is TGTGCCAGCAGTAACAGTTTCTTTTCCTACGAGCAGTACTTC.